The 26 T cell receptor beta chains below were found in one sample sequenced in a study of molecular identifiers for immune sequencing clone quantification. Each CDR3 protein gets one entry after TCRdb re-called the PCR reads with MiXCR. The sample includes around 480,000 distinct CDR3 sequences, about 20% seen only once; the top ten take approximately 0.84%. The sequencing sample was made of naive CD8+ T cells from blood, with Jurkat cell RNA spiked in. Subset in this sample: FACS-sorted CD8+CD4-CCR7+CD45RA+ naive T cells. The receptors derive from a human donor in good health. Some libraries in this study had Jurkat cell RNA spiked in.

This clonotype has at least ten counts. CDR3 amino acids: CASSLAPDRGLREQYF. The DNA of the CDR3 is TGTGCCAGCAGCTTGGCCCCGGACAGGGGGTTGAGAGAGCAGTACTTC. The genes are TRBV5-5 and TRBJ2-7; 10 nucleotides agree with TRBD1. Looked up from germline, CDR1 is SGHKS and CDR2 is YYEKEE (reference sequence). The CDR3 contains 16 residues. Germline trimming cut 0 bases from V and 7 bases from J; bases unmatched to any gene: 10.

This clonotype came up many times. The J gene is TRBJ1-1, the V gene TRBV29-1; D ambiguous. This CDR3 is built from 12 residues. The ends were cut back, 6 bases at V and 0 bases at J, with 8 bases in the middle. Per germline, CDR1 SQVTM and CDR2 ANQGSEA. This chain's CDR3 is CSVEIMNTEAFF. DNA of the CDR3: TGCAGCGTGGAGATTATGAACACTGAAGCTTTCTTT.

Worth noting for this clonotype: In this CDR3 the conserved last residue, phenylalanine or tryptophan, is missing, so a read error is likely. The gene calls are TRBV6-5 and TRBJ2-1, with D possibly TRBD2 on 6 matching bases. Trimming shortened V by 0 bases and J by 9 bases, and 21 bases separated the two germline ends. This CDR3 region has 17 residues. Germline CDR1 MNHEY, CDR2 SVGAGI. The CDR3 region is CASSYSMGGPRYREQFS. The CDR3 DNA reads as TGTGCCAGCAGTTACTCGATGGGAGGACCCCGATATCGTGAGCAGTTCTCC.

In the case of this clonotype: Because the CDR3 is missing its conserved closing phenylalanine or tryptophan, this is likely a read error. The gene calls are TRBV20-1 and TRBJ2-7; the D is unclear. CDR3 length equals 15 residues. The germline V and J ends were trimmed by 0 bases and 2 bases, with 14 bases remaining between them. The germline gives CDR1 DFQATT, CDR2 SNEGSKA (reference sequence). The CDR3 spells CSARDTLYGTYEQYL. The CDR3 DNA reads TGCAGTGCTAGAGATACCCTGTACGGAACCTACGAGCAGTACTTA.

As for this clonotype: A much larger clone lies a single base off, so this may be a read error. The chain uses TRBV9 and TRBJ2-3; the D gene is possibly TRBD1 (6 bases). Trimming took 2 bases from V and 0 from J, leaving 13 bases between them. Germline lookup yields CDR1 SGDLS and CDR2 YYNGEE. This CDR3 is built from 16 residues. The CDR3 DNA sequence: TGTGCCAGCAGCGTCCGACAGGAAGGCAGCACAGATACGCAGTATTTT. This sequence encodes CASSVRQEGSTDTQYF.

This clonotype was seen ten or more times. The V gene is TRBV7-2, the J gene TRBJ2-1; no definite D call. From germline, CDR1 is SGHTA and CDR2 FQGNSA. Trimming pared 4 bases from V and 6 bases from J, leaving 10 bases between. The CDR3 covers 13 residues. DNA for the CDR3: TGTGCCAGCAGCTCCAGGAGACCCAATGAGCAGTTCTTC. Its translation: CASSSRRPNEQFF.

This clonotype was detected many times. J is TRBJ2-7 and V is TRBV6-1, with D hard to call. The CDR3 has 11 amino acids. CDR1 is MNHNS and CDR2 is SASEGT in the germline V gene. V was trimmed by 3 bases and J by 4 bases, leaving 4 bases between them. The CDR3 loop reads CASSEIYEQYF. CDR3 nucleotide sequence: TGTGCCAGCAGTGAGATTTACGAGCAGTACTTC.

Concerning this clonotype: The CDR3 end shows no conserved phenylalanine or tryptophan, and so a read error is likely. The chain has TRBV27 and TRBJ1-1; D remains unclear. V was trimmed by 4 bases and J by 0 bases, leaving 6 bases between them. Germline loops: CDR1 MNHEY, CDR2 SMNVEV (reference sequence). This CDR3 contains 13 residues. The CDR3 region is CASSWSVNTEAFS. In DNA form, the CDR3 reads TGTGCCAGCAGTTGGTCAGTGAACACTGAAGCTTTCTCT.

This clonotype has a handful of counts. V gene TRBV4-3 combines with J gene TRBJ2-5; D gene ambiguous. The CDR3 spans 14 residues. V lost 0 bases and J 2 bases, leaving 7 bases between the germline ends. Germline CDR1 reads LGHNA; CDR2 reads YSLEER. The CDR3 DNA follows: TGCGCCAGCAGCCAAGATTGGGATCAAGAGACCCAGTACTTC. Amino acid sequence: CASSQDWDQETQYF.

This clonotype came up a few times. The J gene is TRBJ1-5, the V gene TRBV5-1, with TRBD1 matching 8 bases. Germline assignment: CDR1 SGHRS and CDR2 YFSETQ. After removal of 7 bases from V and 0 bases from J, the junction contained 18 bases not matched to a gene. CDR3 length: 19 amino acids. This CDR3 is CASSHEAGQVGYSNQPQHF. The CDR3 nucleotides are TGCGCCAGCTCACACGAGGCGGGACAGGTGGGTTATAGCAATCAGCCCCAGCATTTT.

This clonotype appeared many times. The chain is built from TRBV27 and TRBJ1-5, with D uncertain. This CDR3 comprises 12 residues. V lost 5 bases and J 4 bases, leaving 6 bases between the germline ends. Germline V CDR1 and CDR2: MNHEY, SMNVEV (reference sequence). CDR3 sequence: CASSNQNQPQHF. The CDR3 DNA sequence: TGTGCCAGCAGTAATCAAAATCAGCCCCAGCATTTT.

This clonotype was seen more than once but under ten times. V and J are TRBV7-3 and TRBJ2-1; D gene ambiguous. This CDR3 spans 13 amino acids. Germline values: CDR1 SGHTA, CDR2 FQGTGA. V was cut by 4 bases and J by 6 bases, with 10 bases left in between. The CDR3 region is CASSWSPLNEQFF. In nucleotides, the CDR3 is TGTGCCAGCAGCTGGAGTCCTCTCAATGAGCAGTTCTTC.

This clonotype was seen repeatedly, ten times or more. CDR3 protein: CASSYSIRGSEAFF. CDR3 nucleotide sequence: TGTGCCAGCAGTTACTCGATAAGGGGCTCTGAAGCTTTCTTT. This sequence joins TRBV6-2 or TRBV6-3 and TRBJ1-1; possible D gene TRBD1, 5 bases. This CDR3 region has 14 residues. Between the trimmed V and J ends, which lost 0 bases and 6 bases, there was a span of 11 bases. Looked up from germline, CDR1 is MNHEY and CDR2 is SVGEGT.

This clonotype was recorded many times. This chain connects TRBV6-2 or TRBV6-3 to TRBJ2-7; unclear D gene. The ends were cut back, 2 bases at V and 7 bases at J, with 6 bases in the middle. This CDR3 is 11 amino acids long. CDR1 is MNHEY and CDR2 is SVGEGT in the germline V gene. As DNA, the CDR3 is TGTGCCAGCAGTTACCTGGGAGAGCAGTACTTC. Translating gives CASSYLGEQYF.

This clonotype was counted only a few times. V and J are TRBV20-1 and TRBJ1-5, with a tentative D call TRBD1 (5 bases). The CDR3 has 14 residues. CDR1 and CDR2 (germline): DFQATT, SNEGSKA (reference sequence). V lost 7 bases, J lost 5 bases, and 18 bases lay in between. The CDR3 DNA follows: TGCAGTGGGAAGGATCAGGGAGACTATCAGCCCCAGCATTTT. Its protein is CSGKDQGDYQPQHF.

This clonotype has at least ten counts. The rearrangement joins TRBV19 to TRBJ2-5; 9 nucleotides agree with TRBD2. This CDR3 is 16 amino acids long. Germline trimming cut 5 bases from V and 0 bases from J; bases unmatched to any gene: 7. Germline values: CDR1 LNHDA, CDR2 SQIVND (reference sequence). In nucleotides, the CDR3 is TGTGCCAGTAGTCAACTAGCGGGCCCAAACCAAGAGACCCAGTACTTC. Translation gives CASSQLAGPNQETQYF.

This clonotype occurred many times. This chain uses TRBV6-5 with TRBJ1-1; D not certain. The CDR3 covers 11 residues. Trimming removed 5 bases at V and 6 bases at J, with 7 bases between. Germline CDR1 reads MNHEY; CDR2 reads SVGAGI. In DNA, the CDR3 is TGTGCCAGCAGTAATCAAGCTGAAGCTTTCTTT. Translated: CASSNQAEAFF.

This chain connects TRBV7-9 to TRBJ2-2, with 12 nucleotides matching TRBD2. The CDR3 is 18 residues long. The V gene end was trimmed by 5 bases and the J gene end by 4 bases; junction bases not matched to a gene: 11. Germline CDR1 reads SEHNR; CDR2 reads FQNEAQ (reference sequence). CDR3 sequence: CASSPPSGREGFTGELFF. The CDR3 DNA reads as TGTGCCAGCAGCCCACCTAGCGGGAGGGAAGGTTTCACCGGGGAGCTGTTTTTT.

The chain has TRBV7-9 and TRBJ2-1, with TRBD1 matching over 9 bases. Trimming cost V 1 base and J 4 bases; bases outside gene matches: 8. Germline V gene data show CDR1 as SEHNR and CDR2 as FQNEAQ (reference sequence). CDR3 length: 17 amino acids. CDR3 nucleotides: TGTGCCAGCAGCTTAGACCAAACAGGGGGCGCTTACAATGAGCAGTTCTTC. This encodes CASSLDQTGGAYNEQFF.

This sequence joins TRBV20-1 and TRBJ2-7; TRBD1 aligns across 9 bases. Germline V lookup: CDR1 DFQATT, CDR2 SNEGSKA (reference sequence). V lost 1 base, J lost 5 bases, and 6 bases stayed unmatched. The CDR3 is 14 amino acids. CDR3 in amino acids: CSARGPGQGNEQYF. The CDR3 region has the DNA TGCAGTGCTAGAGGGCCGGGACAGGGCAACGAGCAGTACTTC.

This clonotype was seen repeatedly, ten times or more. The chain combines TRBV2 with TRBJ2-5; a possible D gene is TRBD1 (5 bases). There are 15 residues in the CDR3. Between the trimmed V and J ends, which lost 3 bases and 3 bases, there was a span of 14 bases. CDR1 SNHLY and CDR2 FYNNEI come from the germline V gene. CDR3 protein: CASSDTRESKETQYF. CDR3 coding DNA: TGTGCCAGCAGTGATACCAGGGAATCGAAAGAGACCCAGTACTTC.

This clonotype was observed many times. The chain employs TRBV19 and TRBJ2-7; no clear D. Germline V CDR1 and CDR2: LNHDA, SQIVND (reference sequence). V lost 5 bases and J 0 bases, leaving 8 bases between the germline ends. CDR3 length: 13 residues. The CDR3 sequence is CASSFALSYEQYF. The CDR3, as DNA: TGTGCCAGTAGTTTCGCCCTCTCCTACGAGCAGTACTTC.

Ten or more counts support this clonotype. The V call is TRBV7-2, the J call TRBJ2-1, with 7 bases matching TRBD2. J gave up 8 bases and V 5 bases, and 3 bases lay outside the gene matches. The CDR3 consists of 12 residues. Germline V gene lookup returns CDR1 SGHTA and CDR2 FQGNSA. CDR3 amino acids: CASSDSGYEQFF. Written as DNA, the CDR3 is TGTGCCAGCAGCGATAGCGGGTATGAGCAGTTCTTC.

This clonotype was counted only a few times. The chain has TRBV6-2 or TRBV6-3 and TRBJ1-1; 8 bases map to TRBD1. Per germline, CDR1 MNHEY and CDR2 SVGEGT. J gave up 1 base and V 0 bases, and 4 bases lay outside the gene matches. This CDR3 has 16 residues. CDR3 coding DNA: TGTGCCAGCAGTTACTCGACGGGGACAGGGAACACTGAAGCTTTCTTT. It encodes CASSYSTGTGNTEAFF.

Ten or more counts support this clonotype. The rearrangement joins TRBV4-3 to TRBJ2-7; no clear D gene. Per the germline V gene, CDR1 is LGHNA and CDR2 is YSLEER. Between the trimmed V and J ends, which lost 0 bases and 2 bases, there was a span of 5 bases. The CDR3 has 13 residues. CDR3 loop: CASSQDWAYEQYF. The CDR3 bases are TGCGCCAGCAGCCAAGACTGGGCCTACGAGCAGTACTTC.

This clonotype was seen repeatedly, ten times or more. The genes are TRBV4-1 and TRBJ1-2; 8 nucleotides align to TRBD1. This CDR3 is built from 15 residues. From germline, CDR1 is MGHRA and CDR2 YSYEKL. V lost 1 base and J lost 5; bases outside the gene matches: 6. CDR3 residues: CASSQGTGRQYGYTF. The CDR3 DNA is TGCGCCAGCAGCCAAGGGACAGGGAGACAATATGGCTACACCTTC.